This T cell receptor (beta chain) was documented in a study of Ad26.COV2.S vaccination and SARS-CoV-2 variants. The treatment is: roughly 20 received Ad26.COV2.S at low or high dose, single or two shots; roughly five received placebo; per-sample allocation not given. Material that was analyzed had been drawn on day 63 after the first vaccine or placebo injection. Trimming removed 5 bases at V and 1 base at J, with 18 bases between. This CDR3 spans 16 amino acids. Germline values: CDR1 SGHAT, CDR2 FQDESV (reference sequence). The data were produced by immunoSEQ multiplex PCR, yet TCRdb's version contains in-frame clones alone and is incomplete. The repertoire holds under 550,000 clones, with roughly 90% as singletons.

The source material was peripheral blood, sampled in a trial of Ad26.COV2.S vaccine versus placebo. The receptor comes from a person between 18 and 65 years old who received the Ad26.COV2.S COVID-19 vaccine or a placebo. The chain links TRBV11-1 to TRBJ2-7; the D gene is possibly TRBD1 (6 bases). CDR3 coding DNA: TGTGCCAGCAGCCCGCGGACAGTCGACCTATCCTACGAGCAGTACTTC. Its protein product is CASSPRTVDLSYEQYF.